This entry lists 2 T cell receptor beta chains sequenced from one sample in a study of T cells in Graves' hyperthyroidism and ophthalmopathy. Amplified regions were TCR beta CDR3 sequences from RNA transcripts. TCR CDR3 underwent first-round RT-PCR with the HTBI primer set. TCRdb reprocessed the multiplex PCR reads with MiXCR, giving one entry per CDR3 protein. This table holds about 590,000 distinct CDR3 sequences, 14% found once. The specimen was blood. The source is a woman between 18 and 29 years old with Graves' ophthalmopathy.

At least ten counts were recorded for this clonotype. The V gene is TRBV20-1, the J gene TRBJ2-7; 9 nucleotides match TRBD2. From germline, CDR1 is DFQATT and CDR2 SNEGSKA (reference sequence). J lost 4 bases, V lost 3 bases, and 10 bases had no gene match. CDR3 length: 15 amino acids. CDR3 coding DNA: TGCAGTGCTAGGTCCGACCTAGGACTAGCGTACGAGCAGTACTTC. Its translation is CSARSDLGLAYEQYF.

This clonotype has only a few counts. CDR3: CASSIGGFAAGAGETQYF. CDR3 nucleotides: TGTGCCAGTAGTATTGGCGGGTTTGCGGCGGGAGCGGGAGAGACCCAGTACTTC. The chain combines TRBV19 with TRBJ2-5, with 7 bases matching TRBD2. The V gene end was trimmed by 3 bases and the J gene end by 4 bases; junction bases not matched to a gene: 17. The CDR3 extends over 18 amino acids. Germline V lookup: CDR1 LNHDA, CDR2 SQIVND (reference sequence).